The next 28 T cell receptor beta chains were all read from a single sample in a study of CD8+CD57+ T cells in acquired aplastic anemia. According to the study, genomic DNA was the template for TCR beta VDJ and CDR3 profiling. TCRdb reprocessed the reads with MiXCR, giving one entry per CDR3 protein. This table holds 100,000 to 120,000 distinct CDR3 sequences, 50% to 65% found once. The sample comprised sorted CD4+, CD8+, or CD8+CD57+ T cells (not recorded which) from PBMCs. The receptor set was obtained from a human donor in good health, serving as a control.

This clonotype occurred once. The chain links TRBV20-1 to TRBJ2-1; the D gene could be TRBD1 or TRBD2 (5 bases each). The CDR3 is 10 amino acids. Germline CDR1 DFQATT, CDR2 SNEGSKA (reference sequence). CDR3 amino acids: CRGDYNEQFF. The CDR3 region has the DNA TGCAGGGGGGACTACAATGAGCAGTTCTTC.

This clonotype was detected only a few times. V and J are TRBV6-2 or TRBV6-3 and TRBJ2-1, with D possibly being TRBD2 (5 bases). The CDR3 is made up of 13 amino acids. V lost 2 bases and J lost 4, with 6 bases in between. Germline CDR1 is MNHEY and CDR2 is SVGEGT. In DNA, the CDR3 is TGTGCCAGCAGTTACGGACTGTACAATGAGCAGTTCTTC. Residues: CASSYGLYNEQFF.

This chain links TRBV7-2 with TRBJ2-7; either TRBD1 or TRBD2 may fit D (5 bases each). Trimming removed 5 bases from V and 4 bases from J, with 9 bases in between. The CDR3 extends over 12 amino acids. The germline V gene encodes CDR1 SGHTA and CDR2 FQGNSA. The CDR3 DNA sequence: TGTGCCAGCAGCAGGGACGGTTACGAGCAGTACTTC. Translating it yields CASSRDGYEQYF.

V and J are TRBV10-3 and TRBJ1-2; TRBD1 matches at 11 bases. Germline V gives CDR1 ENHRY, CDR2 SYGVKD. Trimming cost V 9 bases and J 3 bases; bases outside gene matches: 9. The CDR3 runs 15 residues. Written as DNA, the CDR3 is TGTGCCATAGCCGGACAGGGGGCGGCGGACTATGGCTACACCTTC. Its protein is CAIAGQGAADYGYTF.

This clonotype was picked up many times. The V and J genes are TRBV10-2 and TRBJ2-7; no clear D gene. Germline V gene data show CDR1 as WSHSY and CDR2 as SAAADI. Trimming took 2 bases from V and 1 from J, leaving 9 bases between them. The CDR3 length is 14 residues. CDR3 coding DNA: TGCGCCAGCAGTGAGCTATTGGATTCCTACGAGCAGTACTTC. This sequence encodes CASSELLDSYEQYF.

In this sample, this clonotype turned up many times. The genes are TRBV5-1 and TRBJ2-7, with 11 bases fitting TRBD2. Germline lookup yields CDR1 SGHRS and CDR2 YFSETQ. This CDR3 contains 15 residues. The ends lost 0 bases at V and 5 bases at J; junction bases unmatched: 4. CDR3 DNA: TGCGCCAGCAGCTTGGATACTAGCGGGGGCGACGAGCAGTACTTC. Protein sequence: CASSLDTSGGDEQYF.

About this clonotype itself: One junction end does not reproduce the germline sequence, and a read error may be involved. The chain recombines TRBV15 with TRBJ2-7; tentatively, D is TRBD1 (8 bases). The CDR3 is made up of 14 amino acids. Germline CDR1 is LNHNV and CDR2 is YYDKDF (reference sequence). CDR3 DNA sequence: TGTGCCACCAGCGGAGAGAACAGGGGGGGCGAGCAGTACTTC. Residues: CATSGENRGGEQYF. Filled out from reference TRBV15 and TRBJ2-7, the complete variable domain reads DAMVIQNPRYQVTQFGKPVTLSCSQTLNHNVMYWYQQKSSQAPKLLFHYYDKDFNNEADTPDNFQSRRPNTSFCFLDIRSPGLGDTAMYLCATSGENRGGEQYFGPGTRLTVT.

This clonotype was observed many times. V and J are TRBV10-3 and TRBJ2-7; the D is unclear. Germline V gene lookup returns CDR1 ENHRY and CDR2 SYGVKD. The length of the CDR3 is 11 residues. V was cut by 11 bases and J by 5 bases, with 13 bases left in between. The CDR3 region has the DNA TGTGCCGCAGGCTTCGGGCACGAGCAGTACTTC. Translated: CAAGFGHEQYF.

This clonotype was detected ten times or more. The J gene is TRBJ1-1, the V gene TRBV12-3 or TRBV12-4; D remains ambiguous. V was shortened by 8 bases and J by 0 bases, with 19 bases between the two germline ends. The CDR3 covers 16 residues. For the CDR3, the DNA is TGTGCCAGCGGAAGAGAGTTAGGAAACATGAACACTGAAGCTTTCTTT. Amino acids: CASGRELGNMNTEAFF.

This chain connects TRBV15 to TRBJ2-2, with unresolved D. Trimming pared 1 base from V and 4 bases from J, leaving 10 bases between. From germline, CDR1 is LNHNV and CDR2 YYDKDF (reference sequence). CDR3 length equals 15 residues. CDR3 DNA sequence: TGTGCCACCAGCAGAGGACCCCAAATCACCGGGGAGCTGTTTTTT. It translates to CATSRGPQITGELFF.

The chain links TRBV29-1 to TRBJ2-1; D call uncertain. Trimming took 0 bases from V and 9 from J, leaving 12 bases between them. Germline V lookup: CDR1 SQVTM, CDR2 ANQGSEA. The CDR3 sequence is 13 residues long. CDR3 coding DNA: TGCAGCGTTGAAGATCTTGATATAAGTGAGCAGTTCTTC. This translates into CSVEDLDISEQFF.

V and J are TRBV13 and TRBJ2-2; 12 nucleotides line up with TRBD1. J was trimmed by 7 bases and V by 6 bases; bases with no gene match: 6. In germline, CDR1 is PRHDT, CDR2 FYEKMQ (reference sequence). The CDR3 has 15 residues. The CDR3 nucleotides read TGTGCCAGCAGTTTGGGACAGGGGGCCGGCGGGGAGCTGTTTTTT. Amino acid sequence: CASSLGQGAGGELFF. Full variable domain (outside the CDR3, taken from reference TRBV13 and TRBJ2-2): AAGVIQSPRHLIKEKRETATLKCYPIPRHDTVYWYQQGPGQDPQFLISFYEKMQSDKGSIPDRFSAQQFSDYHSELNMSSLELGDSALYFCASSLGQGAGGELFFGEGSRLTVL.

V and J are TRBV10-1 and TRBJ2-1; TRBD2 agrees at 8 bases. V lost 7 bases, J lost 10 bases, and 12 bases stayed unmatched. From germline, CDR1 is WNHNN and CDR2 SYGVQD (reference sequence). CDR3 length: 14 residues. CDR3 protein: CASTRDGGAGEQFF. The CDR3 coding sequence is TGCGCCAGCACGAGGGACGGGGGGGCGGGAGAGCAGTTCTTC.

This clonotype was observed many times. Being one base from a much bigger clone, this may be a read error. CDR3 sequence (DNA): TGTGCCACCAGTGATCTCCGTGCAGATGGCTACGCCTTC. It specifies CATSDLRADGYAF. This chain joins TRBV24-1 and TRBJ1-2, with D unresolved. From germline, CDR1 is KGHDR and CDR2 SFDVKD. The CDR3 spans 13 residues.

This clonotype has just a few counts. The rearrangement joins TRBV2 to TRBJ1-5; D not resolved. This CDR3 is built from 12 residues. Germline CDR1 is SNHLY and CDR2 is FYNNEI. V gave up 2 bases and J gave up 6 bases, with 5 bases separating them. The CDR3 is CASSEIGQPQHF. Written as DNA, the CDR3 is TGTGCCAGCAGTGAAATAGGTCAGCCCCAGCATTTT.

The rearrangement links TRBV29-1 to TRBJ2-7, with a weak D call TRBD1 (6 bases). The CDR3 contains 14 residues. Deletions cut 4 bases from V and 2 bases from J, with 15 bases between. CDR1 is SQVTM and CDR2 is ANQGSEA in the germline V gene. The CDR3 DNA reads as TGCAGCGTTGTTCAAGACAGGCGCCCCTACGAGCAGTACTTC. Amino acid sequence: CSVVQDRRPYEQYF.

This sequence joins TRBV15 and TRBJ2-1, with 12 positions matching TRBD2. Per germline, CDR1 LNHNV and CDR2 YYDKDF (reference sequence). The V gene end was trimmed by 3 bases and the J gene end by 1 base; junction bases not matched to a gene: 4. This CDR3 region has 17 residues. This CDR3 reads CATSSLTSGGSYNEQFF. CDR3 DNA sequence: TGTGCCACCAGCAGCTTGACTAGCGGGGGTTCCTACAATGAGCAGTTCTTC.

On this clonotype itself: A single base separates this from a much larger clone, so it may be a read error. J is TRBJ1-1 and V is TRBV30; 9 bases map to TRBD1. Germline CDR1 GTSNPN, CDR2 SVGIG (reference sequence). The CDR3 length is 11 residues. The CDR3 coding sequence is TGTGCCTGGAGGGAGGACAGGGGTGCTCTCTTT. Translating it yields CAWREDRGALF. The variable domain in full, completed from reference TRBV30 and TRBJ1-1, reads SQTIHQWPATLVQPVGSPLSLECTVEGTSNPNLYWYRQAAGRGLQLLFYSVGIGQISSEVPQNLSASRPQDRQFILSSKKLLLSDSGFYLCAWREDRGALFGQGTRLTVV.

The chain is built from TRBV10-3 and TRBJ2-3; 8 bases are shared with TRBD2. The V and J ends lost 10 bases and 3 bases, in that order; junction bases with no gene match: 9. This CDR3 comprises 14 residues. Germline CDR1 reads ENHRY; CDR2 reads SYGVKD. The CDR3 spells CATDRGGLTDTQYF. CDR3 nucleotides: TGTGCCACGGATCGCGGGGGGCTTACAGATACGCAGTATTTT.

This clonotype has only one observation. This chain joins TRBV5-1 and TRBJ1-6; D is undetermined. The CDR3 loop spans 12 amino acids. Germline V CDR1 and CDR2: SGHRS, YFSETQ. Trimming left V 0 bases short and J 11 bases short, with 6 bases between. This CDR3 is CASSLAGTPLHF. DNA of the CDR3: TGCGCCAGCAGCTTGGCCGGCACACCCCTCCACTTT. The full variable domain, with the rest looked up from reference TRBV5-1 and TRBJ1-6, is KAGVTQTPRYLIKTRGQQVTLSCSPISGHRSVSWYQQTPGQGLQFLFEYFSETQRNKGNFPGRFSGRQFSNSRSEMNVSTLELGDSALYLCASSLAGTPLHFGNGTRLTVT.

This clonotype was seen repeatedly, ten times or more. The V and J genes are TRBV19 and TRBJ2-3, with 8 bases matching TRBD1. V trimming: 4 bases; J trimming: 3 bases; junction bases outside the gene matches: 6. This CDR3 is 15 amino acids long. Germline V gene lookup returns CDR1 LNHDA and CDR2 SQIVND (reference sequence). The CDR3, as DNA: TGTGCCAGTAGTAAAAGGCAGGGGGCGACAGATACGCAGTATTTT. It specifies CASSKRQGATDTQYF.

This clonotype showed up just a few times. This chain connects TRBV25-1 to TRBJ2-7; 9 bases align to TRBD1. The germline gives CDR1 MGHDK, CDR2 SYGVNS. The V segment lost 4 bases and the J segment 6 bases; nucleotides outside the gene matches: 4. The CDR3 has 13 residues. CDR3 DNA sequence: TGTGCCAGCAGTGGGACGGACAGGGGCGAGCAGTACTTC. Translating gives CASSGTDRGEQYF.

The chain uses TRBV7-9 and TRBJ2-2; D is perhaps TRBD1 or TRBD2 (5 bases each). CDR3 length equals 14 residues. CDR1 and CDR2 from the germline V gene are SEHNR and FQNEAQ (reference sequence). V lost 2 bases and J lost 7, with 11 bases in between. The CDR3 region has the DNA TGTGCCAGCAGCTTAATCGGGGCGATCGGGGAGCTGTTTTTT. It translates to CASSLIGAIGELFF. The full variable domain, its missing parts supplied by reference TRBV7-9 and TRBJ2-2, is DTGVSQNPRHKITKRGQNVTFRCDPISEHNRLYWYRQTLGQGPEFLTYFQNEAQLEKSRLLSDRFSAERPKGSFSTLEIQRTEQGDSAMYLCASSLIGAIGELFFGEGSRLTVL.

The chain carries TRBV5-6 and TRBJ1-1, with D unclear. The CDR3 sequence is 11 residues long. V shed 2 bases and J shed 11 bases, with 10 bases lying between them. Germline-derived CDR1 and CDR2 are SGHDT and YYEEEE. CDR3 loop: CASSFLGLAFF. CDR3 coding DNA: TGTGCCAGCAGCTTTTTGGGGTTGGCTTTCTTT.

The chain carries TRBV10-3 and TRBJ1-5, with 8 nucleotides matching TRBD1. CDR1 ENHRY and CDR2 SYGVKD come from the germline V gene. J gave up 5 bases and V 7 bases, and 4 bases lay outside the gene matches. The CDR3 is 13 residues long. The CDR3 here is CAINADRDQPQHF. The CDR3 bases are TGTGCCATCAACGCGGACAGGGATCAGCCCCAGCATTTT.

Concerning this clonotype: A read error may explain this, as a much larger clone is one base away. V and J are TRBV27 and TRBJ1-5; D is undetermined. Germline CDR1 is MNHEY and CDR2 is SMNVEV (reference sequence). CDR3 length: 14 residues. CDR3 in DNA: TGTGTCAGCAGCCCGACAACGAACAATCAGCCCCAGCATTTT. Amino acids: CVSSPTTNNQPQHF.

The chain links TRBV10-1 to TRBJ2-7; D unresolved. This CDR3 has 13 residues. Germline values: CDR1 WNHNN, CDR2 SYGVQD (reference sequence). The ends were cut back, 2 bases at V and 6 bases at J, with 11 bases in the middle. The CDR3 loop is CASSEAVGLEQYF. CDR3 nucleotide sequence: TGCGCCAGCAGTGAGGCCGTAGGGCTCGAGCAGTACTTC.

The V and J genes are TRBV7-3 and TRBJ1-6; D unclear. Per germline, CDR1 SGHTA and CDR2 FQGTGA. V was clipped by 4 bases and J by 10 bases, with 11 bases between them. The CDR3 contains 13 residues. The CDR3 sequence is CASSSQSGSPLHF. The CDR3 nucleotides are TGTGCCAGCAGCTCCCAATCCGGCTCACCCCTCCACTTT.